Shown below are 28 T cell receptor beta chains from a single sample sequenced in a study of neurological immune-mediated disorders. TCRdb re-analysed the 5' RACE reads in MiXCR, keeping a single row per CDR3 protein. The table records tens of thousands of distinct CDR3 sequences, about 9.7% of them present only once. The sample taken for sequencing was PBMCs. The receptors here all came from a man aged 50 to 59 in good health.

Many counts were recorded for this clonotype. The CDR3 sequence: CSARDTGLGTYNEQFF. CDR3 DNA sequence: TGCAGTGCTAGAGATACGGGACTTGGAACCTACAATGAGCAGTTCTTC. This sequence joins TRBV20-1 and TRBJ2-1; D possibly corresponds to TRBD2 (6 bases). CDR1 DFQATT and CDR2 SNEGSKA come from the germline V gene (reference sequence). Trimming left V 0 bases short and J 2 bases short, with 14 bases between. This CDR3 region has 16 residues.

The sample holds many counts of this clonotype. The rearrangement links TRBV30 to TRBJ1-1; 7 bases map to TRBD1. CDR1 is GTSNPN, CDR2 SVGIG, per germline (reference sequence). Trimming took 2 bases from V and 1 from J; bases not matched to a gene: 1. The CDR3 consists of 13 residues. Written as DNA, the CDR3 is TGTGCCTGGAGTAGGGACAGGAACACTGAAGCTTTCTTT. This sequence encodes CAWSRDRNTEAFF.

This clonotype was seen at least ten times. This chain links TRBV7-9 with TRBJ1-1; D is unresolved. CDR1 is SEHNR and CDR2 is FQNEAQ in the germline V gene (reference sequence). CDR3 length: 14 amino acids. Trimming left V 1 base short and J 4 bases short, with 10 bases between. The CDR3 DNA follows: TGTGCCAGCAGCTTAGATGGGAGAGGCACTGAAGCTTTCTTT. Protein: CASSLDGRGTEAFF.

This clonotype was counted only a few times. The chain is built from TRBV11-3 and TRBJ2-3; no definite D call. CDR1 and CDR2 from the germline V gene are SGHNT and YENEEA. This CDR3 spans 13 amino acids. The V gene lost 0 bases and the J gene lost 3 bases, with 4 bases spanning the gap. As DNA, the CDR3 is TGTGCCAGCAGCTTAGAAATAACAGATACGCAGTATTTT. This translates into CASSLEITDTQYF.

This clonotype occurred many times. This sequence joins TRBV5-1 and TRBJ2-3; tentative D call: TRBD1 (6 bases). From germline, CDR1 is SGHRS and CDR2 YFSETQ. This CDR3 comprises 16 residues. V was trimmed by 0 bases and J by 0 bases, leaving 11 bases between them. CDR3 DNA sequence: TGCGCCAGCAGCTTGGGCCTCAGGGGAAGCACAGATACGCAGTATTTT. Translated: CASSLGLRGSTDTQYF. The full variable domain, with the rest looked up from reference TRBV5-1 and TRBJ2-3, is KAGVTQTPRYLIKTRGQQVTLSCSPISGHRSVSWYQQTPGQGLQFLFEYFSETQRNKGNFPGRFSGRQFSNSRSEMNVSTLELGDSALYLCASSLGLRGSTDTQYFGPGTRLTVL.

This clonotype was recorded many times. This chain joins TRBV6-1 and TRBJ1-5; D is ambiguous. This CDR3 is 14 amino acids long. V gave up 3 bases and J gave up 5 bases, with 11 bases separating them. The V gene's germline CDR1 is MNHNS and CDR2 SASEGT. CDR3 in DNA: TGTGCCAGCAGTGAGCGGGCTCTATATCAGCCCCAGCATTTT. It yields the protein CASSERALYQPQHF.

This clonotype was recorded many times. The chain has TRBV12-3 or TRBV12-4 and TRBJ2-3, with 15 bases matching TRBD2. After removal of 3 bases from V and 5 bases from J, the junction contained 6 bases not matched to a gene. This CDR3 region has 17 residues. CDR3 DNA sequence: TGTGCCAGCAGTTTCGGACTAGCGGGGGGGCGAGGAGATACGCAGTATTTT. Translation: CASSFGLAGGRGDTQYF.

In this sample, this clonotype turned up many times. The J gene is TRBJ2-7, the V gene TRBV6-2 or TRBV6-3; D gene unclear. The CDR3 spans 13 residues. Germline V gene sequence: CDR1 MNHEY, CDR2 SVGEGT. Trimming left V 2 bases short and J 3 bases short, with 8 bases between. Here the CDR3 reads CASSYAEHYEQYF. The CDR3 nucleotides read TGTGCCAGCAGTTACGCAGAACACTACGAGCAGTACTTC.

Worth noting for this clonotype: A much bigger clone sits one base away, suggesting this may be a read error. The chain uses TRBV7-2 and TRBJ2-3; 8 nucleotides match TRBD1. The CDR3 consists of 15 residues. J lost 4 bases, V lost 2 bases, and 5 bases had no gene match. Germline CDR1 SGHTA, CDR2 FQGNSA. The CDR3 protein is CASSLQGAAADTQYF. CDR3 nucleotides: TGTGCCAGCAGCTTACAGGGGGCAGCAGCAGATACGCAGTATTTT.

This clonotype came up many times. V gene TRBV4-3 combines with J gene TRBJ2-2; the D is unclear. V lost 0 bases and J lost 6, with 5 bases in between. The CDR3 loop spans 13 amino acids. Germline values: CDR1 LGHNA, CDR2 YSLEER. The CDR3 loop is CASSQDLPGELFF. In DNA form, the CDR3 reads TGCGCCAGCAGCCAAGATCTGCCCGGGGAGCTGTTTTTT.

This clonotype was seen repeatedly, ten times or more. The rearrangement uses TRBV28 and TRBJ2-7; D is undetermined. V shed 2 bases and J shed 3 bases, with 14 bases lying between them. The length of the CDR3 is 15 residues. Germline V lookup: CDR1 MDHEN, CDR2 SYDVKM. As DNA, the CDR3 is TGTGCCAGCAGTTTAGGGCCGGTCAGATACTACGAGCAGTACTTC. Residues: CASSLGPVRYYEQYF. The complete variable domain, with remaining parts taken from reference TRBV28 and TRBJ2-7, reads DVKVTQSSRYLVKRTGEKVFLECVQDMDHENMFWYRQDPGLGLRLIYFSYDVKMKEKGDIPEGYSVSREKKERFSLILESASTNQTSMYLCASSLGPVRYYEQYFGPGTRLTVT.

In its sample, this clonotype was seen many times. This chain links TRBV4-1 with TRBJ2-7; the match to TRBD1 covers 8 bases. CDR3 length: 14 residues. Germline V CDR1 and CDR2: MGHRA, YSYEKL. The junction had 3 bases not matched to a gene; V was cut back by 3 bases and J by 2 bases. The CDR3 DNA reads as TGCGCCAGCAGCCATGACAGGGGAGCCTACGAGCAGTACTTC. Residues: CASSHDRGAYEQYF.

This clonotype was seen ten or more times. The V call is TRBV20-1, the J call TRBJ2-1; a weak D match, TRBD2 (7 bases). Germline V gives CDR1 DFQATT, CDR2 SNEGSKA (reference sequence). This CDR3 is 16 amino acids long. Trimming took 1 base from V and 0 from J, leaving 13 bases between them. The CDR3 sequence is CSARVAGRGSYNEQFF. The CDR3 nucleotides are TGCAGTGCTAGAGTAGCGGGCAGGGGCTCCTACAATGAGCAGTTCTTC.

This clonotype showed up many times. The chain uses TRBV7-8 and TRBJ2-5, with 11 bases lining up with TRBD2. Germline V CDR1 and CDR2: SGHVS, FQNEAQ. The CDR3 contains 14 residues. The junction had 6 bases not matched to a gene; V was cut back by 5 bases and J by 7 bases. The CDR3 loop is CASSAGTSGGTQYF. In DNA form, the CDR3 reads TGTGCCAGCAGCGCCGGGACTAGCGGCGGGACCCAGTACTTC.

There are many counts of this clonotype. This rearrangement joins TRBV5-1 to TRBJ2-1; 9 bases are shared with TRBD2. The junction had 6 bases not matched to a gene; V was cut back by 2 bases and J by 6 bases. The germline gives CDR1 SGHRS, CDR2 YFSETQ. This CDR3 contains 15 residues. In DNA form, the CDR3 reads TGCGCCAGCAGCTTAGATGCGGGGGGGCTCAATGAGCAGTTCTTC. Its translation: CASSLDAGGLNEQFF.

This clonotype was found many times. V and J are TRBV12-3 or TRBV12-4 and TRBJ2-1; D unclear. V lost 1 base to trimming and J lost 13 bases, with 8 bases between them. The length of the CDR3 is 11 residues. Here the CDR3 reads CASSLGSDQFF. Here the CDR3 DNA reads TGTGCCAGCAGTTTAGGGTCCGATCAGTTCTTC.

This clonotype occurred many times. This chain links TRBV12-3 or TRBV12-4 with TRBJ1-1; tentative D call: TRBD1 (5 bases). The V gene lost 4 bases and the J gene lost 5 bases, with 20 bases spanning the gap. CDR3 length: 16 residues. CDR3 bases: TGTGCCAGCAGTTCCCAAGGGGAGGGGTCGGGAACTGAAGCTTTCTTT. Protein product: CASSSQGEGSGTEAFF.

This clonotype has at least ten counts. The chain recombines TRBV7-2 with TRBJ2-4, with 9 nucleotides matching TRBD2. Trimming took 5 bases from V and 0 from J; bases not matched to a gene: 5. CDR3 length equals 16 residues. The germline V gene encodes CDR1 SGHTA and CDR2 FQGNSA. The CDR3 DNA reads TGTGCCAGCAGCCGGCGGGGGGGGGTAGCCAAAAACATTCAGTACTTC. The encoded protein is CASSRRGGVAKNIQYF.

This clonotype was counted only a few times. The chain carries TRBV10-3 and TRBJ2-1; TRBD2 agrees at 7 bases. The CDR3 runs to 17 residues. Germline lookup yields CDR1 ENHRY and CDR2 SYGVKD. V was clipped by 2 bases and J by 5 bases; unmatched bases: 12. CDR3: CAISEASLNRGDNEQFF. The CDR3 nucleotides read TGTGCCATCAGTGAGGCTAGCCTAAACCGGGGGGACAATGAGCAGTTCTTC.

This clonotype came up many times. The chain links TRBV7-3 to TRBJ2-7, with a weak D call TRBD1 (6 bases). Trimming cost V 5 bases and J 6 bases, with 17 bases left between them. The CDR3 has 14 residues. Germline CDR1 reads SGHTA; CDR2 reads FQGTGA. CDR3 bases: TGTGCCAGCAGCGCTCAGGGGCCACCCGGCGAGCAGTACTTC. This sequence encodes CASSAQGPPGEQYF.

This clonotype was seen many times. The CDR3 bases are TGTGCCAGCAGCTTGCGGGTGGGGACAGGAGGGACCGGGGAGCTGTTTTTT. Protein: CASSLRVGTGGTGELFF. The V call is TRBV7-8, the J call TRBJ2-2, with 8 bases lining up with TRBD1. V lost 3 bases to trimming and J lost 5 bases; unmatched junction nucleotides: 11. The CDR3 is 17 amino acids. The germline CDR1 and CDR2 sequences are SGHVS and FQNEAQ.

There are many counts of this clonotype. The chain uses TRBV6-2 or TRBV6-3 and TRBJ2-7; TRBD2 matches at 10 bases. This CDR3 has 21 residues. Losses at the gene ends were 0 bases for V and 4 bases for J; bases not matched to a gene: 21. Germline CDR1 is MNHEY and CDR2 is SVGEGT. CDR3 region: CASSYSLVASGSPLGFYEQYF. The CDR3 nucleotides are TGTGCCAGCAGTTACTCTCTTGTGGCTAGCGGGAGCCCACTCGGATTTTACGAGCAGTACTTC.

This clonotype was seen a handful of times. Possible read error: a much larger clone is one base away. This chain connects TRBV12-3 or TRBV12-4 to TRBJ1-4; possible D gene TRBD1, 5 bases. CDR3 size: 12 residues. CDR3 sequence (DNA): TGTGCCAACAGTCCATTGGGGGTGAAACTGTTTTTT. It is translated as CANSPLGVKLFF.

Ten or more counts support this clonotype. J is TRBJ2-1 and V is TRBV15; D is ambiguous. Germline CDR1 is LNHNV and CDR2 is YYDKDF (reference sequence). There are 15 residues in the CDR3. Trimming removed 1 base from V and 6 bases from J, with 13 bases in between. CDR3 loop: CATSRGHHGSNEQFF. As DNA, the CDR3 is TGTGCCACCAGCAGAGGCCATCATGGGTCCAATGAGCAGTTCTTC.

This clonotype was seen repeatedly, ten times or more. The rearrangement links TRBV20-1 to TRBJ2-1, with 8 bases aligning to TRBD1. The germline V gene encodes CDR1 DFQATT and CDR2 SNEGSKA (reference sequence). The CDR3 consists of 13 residues. The junction had 1 base not matched to a gene; V was cut back by 4 bases and J by 2 bases. The CDR3 region is CSATGGAYNEQFF. CDR3 nucleotide sequence: TGCAGTGCTACAGGGGGCGCCTACAATGAGCAGTTCTTC.

The chain has TRBV24-1 and TRBJ1-2; D gene ambiguous. V was pared by 4 bases and J by 7 bases, with 12 bases between. This CDR3 has 13 residues. In germline, CDR1 is KGHDR, CDR2 SFDVKD. CDR3 amino acids: CATSDGQISGYTF. For the CDR3, the DNA is TGTGCCACCAGTGACGGCCAGATCTCTGGCTACACCTTC.

This clonotype was counted at least ten times. This sequence joins TRBV20-1 and TRBJ2-1, with 7 bases matching TRBD2. Trimming cost V 1 base and J 10 bases; bases outside gene matches: 10. Germline V gene sequence: CDR1 DFQATT, CDR2 SNEGSKA (reference sequence). The CDR3 sequence is 14 residues long. This chain's CDR3 is CSARASGREGEQFF. DNA for the CDR3: TGCAGTGCTAGAGCTAGCGGCCGAGAGGGGGAGCAGTTCTTC.

This clonotype has ten or more counts. The genes are TRBV24-1 and TRBJ2-3; no firm D call. The CDR3 extends over 16 amino acids. Germline V gene sequence: CDR1 KGHDR, CDR2 SFDVKD. Trimming removed 2 bases from V and 0 bases from J, with 11 bases in between. The CDR3 DNA reads TGTGCCACCAGTGATTACCACAGAACTAGCACAGATACGCAGTATTTT. Translated, it gives CATSDYHRTSTDTQYF.